The clone carrying this T cell receptor (beta chain) was picked up a small number of times. The antigen is not known. This specimen comes from a study of CD8 T cells in ankylosing spondylitis. General study results and limits: Previously reported in reactive arthritis synovial fluid and blood were some of the motif variants. Typical of ankylosing spondylitis blood, it appeared, was a TCR beta motif of about eight highly homologous variants. The authors found the disease-linked clones to be CD8+ and relatively rare in peripheral blood. Enrichment of disease-linked clones was reportedly significant in matched ankylosing spondylitis synovial fluid.

A quantitative 5'-RACE method, one with molecular barcodes, was used to make TCR beta libraries. From the 5' RACE reads, TCRdb called clonotypes with MiXCR, one entry per CDR3 protein. Among roughly 700,000 distinct CDR3 sequences listed, roughly 20% were seen once. The length of the CDR3 is 14 residues. Germline lookup yields CDR1 DFQATT and CDR2 SNEGSKA (reference sequence). V shed 4 bases, J shed 4 bases, and the junction held 8 bases outside the gene matches. The chain combines TRBV20-1 with TRBJ1-1, with 8 bases aligning to TRBD1. The sample consisted of blood, either unsorted or a sorted T cell fraction (not recorded which). This receptor was identified in a male donor with ankylosing spondylitis. CDR3 nucleotides: TGCAGTGCTAAGGACAGGGTTCTTGGCACTGAAGCTTTCTTT. This gives the protein CSAKDRVLGTEAFF.